The rows below give T cell receptor beta chains drawn from one sample of a study of cytomegalovirus exposure and HLA in healthy donors. Clones were sequenced by immunoSEQ multiplex PCR, and TCRdb holds only the in-frame ones, with some missing. The sample has 130,000 to 150,000 clones, 60% to 85% seen once. Sample: PBMCs. These receptor sequences come from a male donor in good health and CMV-seronegative. Both conserved end residues are part of each CDR3. A D gene is named only where the DNA matches it firmly. The listing skips clone size in some rows; elsewhere it reads once, few, many or a size class.

V	size	D	J	DNA	CDR3
TRBV19	-	TRBD2	TRBJ2-7	TGTGCCAGTAGTCGCCGGCTAACTAGCGGGAGAGGCGGGCTGAATGCCGGGGGTCTTTACGAGCAGTACTTC	CASSRRLTSGRGGLNAGGLYEQYF
TRBV5-1	-	-	TRBJ2-7	TGCGCCAGCTCACAGGGTAACCCACCCCGGTACGAGCAGTACTTC	CASSQGNPPRYEQYF
TRBV29-1	-	-	TRBJ2-1	TGCAGCGTTACCCGGCGGGAGCAGTTCTTC	CSVTRREQFF
TRBV6-1	-	TRBD1	TRBJ1-1	TGTGCCAGCAGTGACTCGGGCAACAGGGGGGAAGCTTTCTTT	CASSDSGNRGEAFF
TRBV29-1	-	-	TRBJ2-5	TGCAGCGTTGAAGATCAATTAACAGGCATACAAGAGACCCAGTACTTC	CSVEDQLTGIQETQYF
TRBV27	-	TRBD2	TRBJ2-5	TGTGCCAGCAGGGGGGGACTAGCGGGTTTTCAAGAGACCCAGTACTTC	CASRGGLAGFQETQYF
TRBV5-4	-	TRBD2	TRBJ2-2	TGTGCCAGCAGACCCCTAAAATCTAGCGGGGGTGCCGGGGAGCTGTTTTTT	CASRPLKSSGGAGELFF
TRBV5-1	few	TRBD2	TRBJ2-3	TGCGCCAGCAGGGGCCCCCCAGCGGGAAGAGCAGATACGCAGTATTTT	CASRGPPAGRADTQYF
TRBV30	-	-	TRBJ1-2	TGTGCCTGGAGAACCGGACAGAACTATGGCTACACCTTC	CAWRTGQNYGYTF
TRBV29-1	few	-	TRBJ1-2	TGCAGCGTTGAGCCCAGGGTGAAGGATGGCTACACCTTC	CSVEPRVKDGYTF
TRBV7-8	-	-	TRBJ1-4	TGTGCCAGCAGCCCCGCACCGGGACATTATGGTGAAAAACTGTTTTTT	CASSPAPGHYGEKLFF
TRBV30	-	-	TRBJ2-7	TGTGCCTGGAGTGAGGTAGGCAGGGAATACGAGCAGTACTTC	CAWSEVGREYEQYF
TRBV4-2	-	TRBD1	TRBJ1-4	TGTGCCAGCAGCCAGACAGGGGGCGCGCGGAAAGATGAAAAACTGTTTTTT	CASSQTGGARKDEKLFF
TRBV7-3	-	-	TRBJ1-3	TGTGCCAGCAGCTTAGGCGGGACTGGAAACACCATATATTTT	CASSLGGTGNTIYF
TRBV30	-	-	TRBJ2-2	TGTGCCTGGGCCCCCGGAGGCACCGGGGAGCTGTTTTTT	CAWAPGGTGELFF
TRBV15	-	-	TRBJ2-1	TGTGCCACCAGTTCGAGGGGGAGTCTTGGCAATGAGCAGTTCTTC	CATSSRGSLGNEQFF
TRBV29-1	-	TRBD1	TRBJ2-7	TGCAGCGTGACCTATGGACAGGGGGCCGGAGAGCAGTACTTC	CSVTYGQGAGEQYF
TRBV2	few	-	TRBJ1-5	TGTGCCAGCATGAGGAGTGGTGTTAGCAATCAGCCCCAGCATTTT	CASMRSGVSNQPQHF
TRBV7-9	-	TRBD1	TRBJ2-7	TGTGCCAGCAGCTGGTTCCGGGACAGGGGGCTCTACGAGCAGTACTTC	CASSWFRDRGLYEQYF
TRBV5-1	-	TRBD1	TRBJ2-7	TGCGCCAGCAGCTTGGGGGGACAGTTGGGCGAGCAGTACTTC	CASSLGGQLGEQYF
TRBV6-5	few	TRBD1	TRBJ1-4	TGTGCCAGCAGTCCCGACAGGGTTGGCGAAAAACTGTTTTTT	CASSPDRVGEKLFF
TRBV29-1	few	-	TRBJ1-1	TGCAGCGTCCTCCCCCGGGGAAAAGGAAAAACTGAAGCTTTCTTT	CSVLPRGKGKTEAFF
TRBV6-6	-	-	TRBJ2-5	TGTGCCAGCAGCCCAGATAACCCCCAAGAGACCCAGTACTTC	CASSPDNPQETQYF
TRBV28	few	-	TRBJ2-1	TGTGCCAGCAGTTTAACCCCCCTAGGTGGGGGCACTGGCAATGAGCAGTTCTTC	CASSLTPLGGGTGNEQFF
TRBV6-5	-	TRBD1	TRBJ2-1	TGTGCCAGCAGTGGGACAGGGTTAAGCAATGAGCAGTTCTTC	CASSGTGLSNEQFF
TRBV30	once	-	TRBJ2-3	TGTGCCTGGATAGAAGATACGCAGTATTTT	CAWIEDTQYF
TRBV6-1	-	-	TRBJ1-1	TGTGCCAGCAGGGAGACAGGCCCTGGGACTGAAGCTTTCTTT	CASRETGPGTEAFF
TRBV5-1	-	TRBD1	TRBJ2-3	TGCGCCAGCAAGGGACAGGGCACAGATACGCAGTATTTT	CASKGQGTDTQYF
TRBV7-9	-	TRBD1	TRBJ1-1	TGTGCCAGCAGCCCACTACAGGGGCTCACTGAAGCTTTCTTT	CASSPLQGLTEAFF
TRBV9	-	-	TRBJ2-7	TGTGCCAGCAGCGTAGACCCGGGACAAACCTACGAGCAGTACTTC	CASSVDPGQTYEQYF
TRBV7-8	-	-	TRBJ2-7	TGTGCCAGCAGCTTAAACAGCCTCTACGAGCAGTACTTC	CASSLNSLYEQYF
TRBV7-9	-	-	TRBJ1-4	TGTGCCAGCAGCTTGAGGGATTTAGACGAAAAACTGTTTTTT	CASSLRDLDEKLFF
TRBV29-1	-	-	TRBJ1-1	TGCAGCGCCTCAGAGGCGAACACTGAAGCTTTCTTT	CSASEANTEAFF
TRBV6-1	few	-	TRBJ2-1	TGTGCCAGCAGTGAAGGATGGGAGCCCAGCCCTTACAATGAGCAGTTCTTC	CASSEGWEPSPYNEQFF
TRBV5-4	-	TRBD1	TRBJ1-3	TGTGCCAGCACCCCATCCTCCGGACAGGGCGGAAACACCATATATTTT	CASTPSSGQGGNTIYF
TRBV6-6	-	-	TRBJ2-5	TGTGCCAGCAGAACAGGTACCCAATCTGGCGAGACCCAGTACTTC	CASRTGTQSGETQYF